This is a list of T cell receptor beta chains from one sample in a study of blood T cell repertoires in COVID-19. Profiling relied on immunoSEQ multiplex PCR, and the TCRdb table lists in-frame clones only, not all of them. The sample lists fewer than 70,000 clones; around 84% were seen once. The sequenced sample consisted of peripheral blood. These receptors were obtained from a woman aged 55-69 years with acute or convalescent COVID-19. The conserved cysteine and the conserved F or W are not part of the CDR3 here. Fields, in order: V gene, J gene, CDR3 protein.

TRBV7-9	TRBJ2-4	ASSTRVGLAGEKNIQY
TRBV7-9	TRBJ2-5	ASSLSLGLAGETQY
TRBV9	TRBJ1-2	ASSVGQTQSYGYT
TRBV2	TRBJ2-3	ASSVGPGDTDTQY
TRBV7-9	TRBJ1-1	ASSPWTSELAEAF
TRBV6-5	TRBJ1-5	ASSMTDDQPQH
TRBV5-1	TRBJ2-2	ASSLDRGDTGELF
TRBV19	TRBJ2-1	ASSIVDSGGDEQF
TRBV13	TRBJ1-3	ASTPTGGYGNTIY
TRBV18	TRBJ1-3	ASSRVTGGANTIY
TRBV2	TRBJ1-4	ASSDWETNEKLF
TRBV12-3/TRBV12-4	TRBJ1-1	ASSYAGTEAF
TRBV3-1/TRBV3-2	TRBJ2-6	AVEGGRGREGANVLT
TRBV10-3	TRBJ1-1	AIRAAGEAF
TRBV3-1/TRBV3-2	TRBJ2-1	ASSPRGTSHNEQF
TRBV5-1	TRBJ2-7	ASSLGRGSSEQY
TRBV5-1	TRBJ2-3	ASSLTGVGTDTQY
TRBV18	TRBJ2-2	ASSPQSNLQYTGELF
TRBV6-5	TRBJ1-4	ASSYSWGRREKLF
TRBV18	TRBJ2-4	ASSPGSGNIQY